This TCR beta chain is drawn from a study of radiotherapy plus CTLA-4 blockade in lung cancer listed by TCRdb under 2018. About the study as a whole: Among enrolled patients, approximately 19% had an objective response and 31% reached disease control.

The study tested focal radiation therapy combined with CTLA-4 blockade (ipilimumab) in patients with chemo-refractory metastatic non-small-cell lung cancer. Preparation of the library involved the immunoSEQ multiplex PCR assay. TCRdb took this table from immuneACCESS and kept in-frame rearrangements with V and J called. Such tables lack part of the clones; where checked against another copy, unresolved V genes explain under half of the gap, and the rest is unexplained. This sample gives about 110,000 clones in total; 81% of them show up just once. Approximately 3.5% of the sample is taken by the ten largest. Results and caveats for the whole study, not just this receptor: TCR clones derived from tumors expanded in peripheral blood after treatment with radiotherapy and ipilimumab. The strongest predictors of response, as reported, were early dynamic changes in blood T cell clones along with a rise in serum interferon-beta after radiation.

To note about this clone: Its antigen is still unknown. No base quality information exists; no much larger clone differs at one position.

V is reduced by 4 bases and J by 0 bases, leaving a spacing of 10 bases between them. Measured from the cysteine to the phenylalanine, the CDR3 is 15 residues long. Only the CDR3 portion is preserved as DNA: 45 bases, with reading frame beginning at the first base. CDR1 and CDR2 were assigned from the germline V gene as MNHEY and SVGAGI. This sample comprised peripheral blood, obtained from a patient treated with radiotherapy plus ipilimumab. The chain couples TRBV6-5 to TRBJ1-3; the D region possibly corresponds to TRBD1 (6 bases align). The sequence was collected from a human donor with non-small cell lung cancer that progressed on radiotherapy plus ipilimumab. Some clones in this sample may be carry-over from other donors' samples. For the CDR3, the sequence is CASSSNRDSGNTIYF. Read as DNA, the sequence is TGTGCCAGCAGTTCAAACAGGGACTCTGGAAACACCATATATTTT.